The present T cell receptor (beta chain) was sequenced within a study of cytomegalovirus exposure and HLA in healthy donors. Study-wide points: The authors confirmed in vitro that a few CMV-associated chains were specific for CMV antigens. First-cohort TCR clusters tended to co-occur in the 95 to 150 validation repertoires, a later analysis found. The study recorded around 160 TCR beta chains that were cytomegalovirus-associated.

Donors came from a validation cohort of some 110 subjects, distinct from the first 666-subject cohort. With regard to this clone: No antigen is known for it.

Germline V CDR1 and CDR2: LNHDA, SQIVND (reference sequence). J lost 8 bases, V lost 6 bases, and 7 bases had no gene match. The CDR3 covers 15 residues. Clones were read by immunoSEQ multiplex PCR, and TCRdb kept only the in-frame ones, dropping some. The sample includes 150,000 to 200,000 clones, approximately 90% of them seen just once. The sample was PBMCs. The TCR originated in a man between 18 and 29 years old in good health and CMV-seronegative. The gene calls are TRBV19 and TRBJ2-1; 13 nucleotides agree with TRBD2. The CDR3 spells CASRRTSGSFDEQFF. The CDR3 DNA reads as TGTGCCAGTAGGAGGACTAGCGGGAGTTTCGATGAGCAGTTCTTC.